This TCR beta chain was profiled in a study of CD8+ T cells in alopecia areata. Study findings and constraints: Lesional scalp, especially alopecia totalis/universalis, showed higher clonality than normal scalp.

The germline V gene has CDR1 SGHVS and CDR2 FNYEAQ. Trimming left V 6 bases short and J 5 bases short, with 7 bases between. This CDR3 comprises 11 residues. This clone has more than one count but fewer than ten. Its cognate antigen is unknown. Following extraction, RNA underwent reverse transcription to cDNA, which served as the sequencing template. Assay: immunoSEQ multiplex PCR; the TCRdb copy retains only in-frame clones and omits some. Among some 82,000 clones listed, roughly 50% were seen once. The receptor was derived from a human donor with alopecia areata. Sequences were obtained from NKG2D-high CD8+ T cells sorted from blood. The rearrangement links TRBV7-6 to TRBJ2-5, with D tentatively TRBD1 or TRBD2 (5 bases each). The CDR3 sequence is CASSEGETQYF. CDR3 bases: TGTGCCAGCAGTGAGGGGGAGACCCAGTACTTC.